What follows are 30 T cell receptor beta chains derived from one specimen sequenced in a study of T cell responses to AZD1222 COVID-19 vaccine (dated by TCRdb to about 2021). The time point tag for this specimen amounts to: about 28 days (+/-7) after the second vaccine dose. Receptor libraries were prepared by the immunoSEQ multiplex PCR assay. In its TCRdb copy, this immuneACCESS table keeps in-frame sequences only and misses some clones. Where compared with another copy, unresolved V genes explain less than half of these, and the others have no known cause. The sample table records more than 120,000 clones; 90% of these occur just once. The ten largest clones capture around 1.6% of the sample. The sample consisted of peripheral blood, taken 28 days after the second AZD1222 dose. The receptors originated from an adult who received the AZD1222 COVID-19 vaccine.

The chain joins TRBV20-1 to TRBJ1-5, with TRBD1 as a possible D gene (6 bases). With 3 bases removed from V and 0 bases from J, the gap between germline ends came to 9 bases. The CDR3 is 14 residues long. CDR1 DFQATT and CDR2 SNEGSKA come from the germline V gene (reference sequence). The CDR3 protein is CSASTGHSNQPQHF. CDR3 DNA: TGCAGTGCTAGTACGGGACATAGCAATCAGCCCCAGCATTTT.

The genes are TRBV5-1 and TRBJ2-2; 12 bases match TRBD1. The CDR3 spans 18 residues. Germline CDR1 reads SGHRS; CDR2 reads YFSETQ. V shed 0 bases and J 0 bases; nucleotides not matched to a gene: 3. The CDR3 DNA follows: TGCGCCAGCAGCTTGGTGGGACAGGGGGCATCGAACACCGGGGAGCTGTTTTTT. It encodes CASSLVGQGASNTGELFF.

V gene TRBV6-4 combines with J gene TRBJ2-2; 11 nucleotides align to TRBD2. This CDR3 spans 17 amino acids. Germline V gene lookup returns CDR1 MRHNA and CDR2 SNTAGT. Trimming removed 0 bases from V and 3 bases from J; junction bases left unmatched: 3. CDR3 DNA sequence: TGTGCCAGCAGTGACTCTCTAGCGGGGGGATACACCGGGGAGCTGTTTTTT. Encoded protein: CASSDSLAGGYTGELFF.

V and J are TRBV6-5 and TRBJ1-5; D gene unclear. Trimming pared 7 bases from V and 5 bases from J, leaving 3 bases between. The CDR3 sequence is 10 residues long. Germline V gives CDR1 MNHEY, CDR2 SVGAGI. The CDR3 sequence: CASNHQPQHF. In DNA form, the CDR3 reads TGTGCCAGCAATCATCAGCCCCAGCATTTT.

A remark on this clone: Other DNA sequences in the same sample also yield this CDR3. The rearrangement uses TRBV30 and TRBJ1-5; unclear D gene. Germline V gene sequence: CDR1 GTSNPN, CDR2 SVGIG (reference sequence). This CDR3 contains 13 residues. The germline V and J ends were trimmed by 1 base and 4 bases, with 8 bases remaining between them. This CDR3 reads CAWSAGPNQPQHF. The CDR3 DNA is TGTGCCTGGAGTGCGGGCCCTAATCAGCCCCAGCATTTT.

This chain links TRBV10-3 with TRBJ1-4; no reliable D call. Germline CDR1 and CDR2: ENHRY and SYGVKD. The CDR3 runs to 14 residues. Trimming left V 3 bases short and J 0 bases short, with 5 bases between. This CDR3 is CAISDGATNEKLFF. CDR3 DNA: TGTGCCATCAGTGACGGCGCAACTAATGAAAAACTGTTTTTT.

The CDR3, as DNA: TGTGCCAGCATACAGGGGGCCGGCAATCAGCCCCAGCATTTT. It is translated as CASIQGAGNQPQHF. The V and J genes are TRBV28 and TRBJ1-5; 9 bases agree with TRBD1. Per the germline V gene, CDR1 is MDHEN and CDR2 is SYDVKM. The CDR3 is made up of 14 amino acids. V gave up 7 bases and J gave up 2 bases; unmatched junction bases: 3. The entire variable domain, with the rest obtained from reference TRBV28 and TRBJ1-5, is as follows: DVKVTQSSRYLVKRTGEKVFLECVQDMDHENMFWYRQDPGLGLRLIYFSYDVKMKEKGDIPEGYSVSREKKERFSLILESASTNQTSMYLCASIQGAGNQPQHFGDGTRLSIL.

The chain links TRBV27 to TRBJ2-2; perhaps TRBD1 as D (5 bases). Germline V gene lookup returns CDR1 MNHEY and CDR2 SMNVEV (reference sequence). V dropped 2 bases and J dropped 8 bases, with 12 bases sitting between them. The CDR3 runs 14 residues. CDR3 region: CASSLRQGAGELFF. CDR3 sequence (DNA): TGTGCCAGCAGTTTAAGGCAGGGCGCTGGGGAGCTGTTTTTT.

The sample holds one count of this clone. V and J are TRBV6-9 and TRBJ1-6, with a weak D call TRBD1 (5 bases). Germline V gives CDR1 MNHGY, CDR2 SVAAGI. The V end lost 4 bases, the J end lost 10 bases, and 17 bases lay between the germline ends. This CDR3 is 15 amino acids long. The CDR3 here is CASSLGGRVGSPLHF. CDR3 nucleotides: TGTGCCAGCAGTTTGGGTGGCAGGGTCGGGTCACCCCTCCACTTT.

This clone has just one count. V is TRBV5-1 and J is TRBJ1-2, with TRBD1 matching 10 bases. With 0 bases clipped from V and 4 bases from J, the junction kept 6 bases outside the gene matches. CDR1 and CDR2 from the germline V gene are SGHRS and YFSETQ. The CDR3 is 16 residues long. Written as DNA, the CDR3 is TGCGCCAGCAGCTTGGGGGGACAGGGGCGAGGCTATGGCTACACCTTC. Protein: CASSLGGQGRGYGYTF.

This clone showed up just once. This chain uses TRBV28 with TRBJ1-1; a possible D gene is TRBD1 (5 bases). Germline V CDR1 and CDR2: MDHEN, SYDVKM. The CDR3 sequence is 15 residues long. Trimming stripped 3 bases from V and 0 bases from J, with 11 bases between. In nucleotides, the CDR3 is TGTGCCAGCAGTTTCGGGACGGCCATGAACACTGAAGCTTTCTTT. This encodes CASSFGTAMNTEAFF. Looking up the rest from reference TRBV28 and TRBJ1-1 gives the full variable domain: DVKVTQSSRYLVKRTGEKVFLECVQDMDHENMFWYRQDPGLGLRLIYFSYDVKMKEKGDIPEGYSVSREKKERFSLILESASTNQTSMYLCASSFGTAMNTEAFFGQGTRLTVV.

This clone occurred once. The chain couples TRBV28 to TRBJ2-2, with 8 bases identical to TRBD2. This CDR3 has 14 residues. The V gene end was trimmed by 7 bases and the J gene end by 7 bases; junction bases not matched to a gene: 8. The germline V gene encodes CDR1 MDHEN and CDR2 SYDVKM. CDR3 nucleotide sequence: TGTGCCAGCACCATGCGGGGGGCACTCGGGGAGCTGTTTTTT. This codes for CASTMRGALGELFF.

The genes are TRBV9 and TRBJ2-7; no clear D. CDR1 and CDR2 from the germline V gene are SGDLS and YYNGEE. The V end lost 2 bases, the J end lost 3 bases, and 12 bases lay between the germline ends. This CDR3 has 14 residues. The CDR3 bases are TGTGCCAGCAGCGTTGACGGTCGAGTCTACGAGCAGTACTTC. Protein sequence: CASSVDGRVYEQYF. Filled out from reference TRBV9 and TRBJ2-7, the complete variable domain reads DSGVTQTPKHLITATGQRVTLRCSPRSGDLSVYWYQQSLDQGLQFLIQYYNGEERAKGNILERFSAQQFPDLHSELNLSSLELGDSALYFCASSVDGRVYEQYFGPGTRLTVT.

The chain employs TRBV7-2 and TRBJ2-2; the D gene is possibly TRBD2 (5 bases). This CDR3 has 16 amino acids. Germline CDR1 reads SGHTA; CDR2 reads FQGNSA. V lost 4 bases and J 1 base, leaving 13 bases between the germline ends. CDR3 DNA sequence: TGTGCCAGCAGCTGGTTAGCGTCGCGGAACACCGGGGAGCTGTTTTTT. It codes for CASSWLASRNTGELFF.

V usage is TRBV11-3 and J usage is TRBJ2-1; TRBD2 matches 14 bases. J gave up 8 bases and V 1 base, and 4 bases lay outside the gene matches. Germline assignment: CDR1 SGHNT and CDR2 YENEEA. The CDR3 is 16 residues long. The CDR3 sequence: CASSLGLAGGKDEQFF. For the CDR3, the DNA is TGTGCCAGCAGCTTAGGACTAGCGGGAGGGAAGGATGAGCAGTTCTTC.

This chain joins TRBV5-1 and TRBJ2-5; D is possibly TRBD1 (6 bases). CDR3 length equals 14 residues. Trimming left V 2 bases short and J 5 bases short, with 13 bases between. Germline V gene lookup returns CDR1 SGHRS and CDR2 YFSETQ. DNA for the CDR3: TGCGCCAGCAGCTTTGACGGCAGGGGTGAGACCCAGTACTTC. Protein: CASSFDGRGETQYF.

A remark on this clone: A junction boundary mismatches the germline segment, possibly from a read error. This rearrangement joins TRBV10-1 to TRBJ2-7; the D gene is possibly TRBD1 (6 bases). Germline values: CDR1 WNHNN, CDR2 SYGVQD (reference sequence). The CDR3 spans 18 residues. CDR3 bases: TGCCCCAGCAGGGGCCCGGAGAGAGCGGCCTTCAGGTCCTACGAGCAGTACTTC. Translating gives CPSRGPERAAFRSYEQYF.

This clone was detected once. Other DNA sequences in the sample encode the same CDR3. The rearrangement joins TRBV12-3 or TRBV12-4 to TRBJ2-2; TRBD1 might be the D (5 bases). Trimming cost V 2 bases and J 4 bases, with 5 bases left between them. This CDR3 has 13 amino acids. CDR3 coding DNA: TGTGCCAGCAGTTTACAGGGCACCGGGGAGCTGTTTTTT. This gives the protein CASSLQGTGELFF.

On this clone itself: Compared with germline, one end of the junction differs, possibly owing to a read error. The chain is built from TRBV20-1 and TRBJ2-1; D unclear. Germline assignment: CDR1 DFQATT and CDR2 SNEGSKA (reference sequence). CDR3 size: 12 residues. CDR3 residues: CSASSSFNEQFF. CDR3 in DNA: TGCAGTGCTAGTTCCTCCTTCAATGAGCAGTTCTTC.

This clone was counted a single time. The chain uses TRBV12-3 or TRBV12-4 and TRBJ1-2; D may be TRBD1 (5 bases). This CDR3 spans 13 amino acids. Between the trimmed V and J ends, which lost 6 bases and 7 bases, there was a span of 15 bases. The DNA for the CDR3 is TGTGCCAGCAGCCCCCGGGGGGAGATTGGCTACACCTTC. Translated, it gives CASSPRGEIGYTF.

The genes are TRBV30 and TRBJ2-2; D possibly corresponds to TRBD2 (5 bases). The CDR3 extends over 12 amino acids. Trimming left V 7 bases short and J 5 bases short, with 11 bases between. CDR1 GTSNPN and CDR2 SVGIG come from the germline V gene (reference sequence). Here the CDR3 DNA reads TGTGCCTCCCCACGGGGAACCGGGGAGCTGTTTTTT. Protein sequence: CASPRGTGELFF.

The V and J genes are TRBV29-1 and TRBJ2-2, with 7 bases matching TRBD1. The CDR3 length is 17 residues. Trimming cost V 6 bases and J 0 bases; bases outside gene matches: 13. Germline V lookup: CDR1 SQVTM, CDR2 ANQGSEA. CDR3 in amino acids: CSVPGGKALPNTGELFF. CDR3 bases: TGCAGCGTCCCAGGGGGTAAAGCTCTTCCGAACACCGGGGAGCTGTTTTTT.

J is TRBJ2-2 and V is TRBV7-6, with 8 bases lining up with TRBD1. V was clipped by 5 bases and J by 5 bases; unmatched bases: 7. This CDR3 has 15 amino acids. The germline CDR1 and CDR2 sequences are SGHVS and FNYEAQ. The CDR3 protein is CASSLGTGRTGELFF. In DNA, the CDR3 is TGTGCCAGCAGCCTGGGGACAGGAAGAACCGGGGAGCTGTTTTTT.

The gene calls are TRBV12-3 or TRBV12-4 and TRBJ1-2; D is possibly TRBD1 (5 bases). The CDR3 contains 13 residues. Trimming left V 1 base short and J 4 bases short, with 7 bases between. The CDR3 loop reads CASSLVGTYGYTF. In DNA, the CDR3 is TGTGCCAGCAGTTTAGTAGGGACCTATGGCTACACCTTC.

The rearrangement joins TRBV14 to TRBJ2-2; D is unresolved. V lost 3 bases and J lost 1, with 3 bases in between. The CDR3 spans 13 residues. Germline loops: CDR1 SGHDN, CDR2 FVKESK. As DNA, the CDR3 is TGTGCCAGCAGCCAGCTGAACACCGGGGAGCTGTTTTTT. Amino acids: CASSQLNTGELFF. Based on the CDR3 plus reference TRBV14 and TRBJ2-2, the full variable domain is EAGVTQFPSHSVIEKGQTVTLRCDPISGHDNLYWYRRVMGKEIKFLLHFVKESKQDESGMPNNRFLAERTGGTYSTLKVQPAELEDSGVYFCASSQLNTGELFFGEGSRLTVL.

The rearrangement joins TRBV28 to TRBJ1-1, with D perhaps TRBD1 (6 bases). V gave up 7 bases and J gave up 4 bases, with 7 bases separating them. CDR3 length: 11 residues. CDR1 and CDR2 from the germline V gene are MDHEN and SYDVKM. CDR3 nucleotides: TGTGCCAGCATCAGGGGCACTGAAGCTTTCTTT. Translated, it gives CASIRGTEAFF.

The J gene is TRBJ1-2, the V gene TRBV6-2 or TRBV6-3, with 7 bases identical to TRBD1. Trimming cost V 2 bases and J 3 bases; bases outside gene matches: 3. Germline V gene data show CDR1 as MNHEY and CDR2 as SVGEGT. The CDR3 runs 14 residues. The DNA of the CDR3 is TGTGCCAGCAGTTACCGCACAGGGGACTATGGCTACACCTTC. Translating gives CASSYRTGDYGYTF.

The chain joins TRBV28 to TRBJ1-1, with 9 bases lining up with TRBD1. CDR1 is MDHEN and CDR2 is SYDVKM in the germline V gene. The V segment lost 5 bases and the J segment 8 bases; nucleotides outside the gene matches: 6. There are 13 residues in the CDR3. CDR3: CASSPGQGYEAFF. The CDR3 DNA sequence: TGTGCCAGCAGTCCGGGACAGGGCTACGAAGCTTTCTTT.

V is TRBV7-2 and J is TRBJ1-2; D gene uncertain. In germline, CDR1 is SGHTA, CDR2 FQGNSA. V lost 1 base and J 3 bases, leaving 12 bases between the germline ends. This CDR3 spans 15 amino acids. As DNA, the CDR3 is TGTGCCAGCAGCTTAGAAGGAGGGAACTACTATGGCTACACCTTC. It specifies CASSLEGGNYYGYTF.

The gene calls are TRBV12-3 or TRBV12-4 and TRBJ1-5, with unresolved D. V was cut by 3 bases and J by 9 bases, with 6 bases left in between. The CDR3 contains 11 residues. The CDR3 coding sequence is TGTGCCAGCAGTTTTGTGGGGCCCCAGCATTTT. Translation gives CASSFVGPQHF.